Each of the 16 T cell receptor beta chains below was sequenced from the same sample in a study of cytomegalovirus exposure and HLA in healthy donors. The study ran its PCR with 60 Vbeta and 13 Jbeta primers. Sequenced by immunoSEQ multiplex PCR; TCRdb stores in-frame clones only, minus some. The profile shows about 180,000 clones, about three quarters of them singletons. Sequenced: PBMCs. The source is a man aged 18-30 years in good health and CMV-seronegative.

J is TRBJ2-1 and V is TRBV9; 10 bases line up with TRBD2. CDR1 is SGDLS and CDR2 is YYNGEE in the germline V gene. The trim removed 3 bases at V and 2 bases at J, leaving 14 bases unmatched. CDR3 length equals 19 residues. The CDR3 region is CASSGTLQVAGGPYNEQFF. Written as DNA, the CDR3 is TGTGCCAGCAGCGGTACTCTCCAGGTAGCGGGAGGTCCCTACAATGAGCAGTTCTTC.

This chain joins TRBV5-1 and TRBJ1-1, with TRBD1 as a possible D gene (5 bases). CDR3 length equals 13 residues. Germline V CDR1 and CDR2: SGHRS, YFSETQ. V gave up 4 bases and J gave up 2 bases, with 9 bases separating them. The CDR3, as DNA: TGCGCCAGCAGCCAGGGACTTAACACTGAAGCTTTCTTT. This codes for CASSQGLNTEAFF. Full variable domain (remainder filled in from reference TRBV5-1 and TRBJ1-1): KAGVTQTPRYLIKTRGQQVTLSCSPISGHRSVSWYQQTPGQGLQFLFEYFSETQRNKGNFPGRFSGRQFSNSRSEMNVSTLELGDSALYLCASSQGLNTEAFFGQGTRLTVV.

This chain joins TRBV18 and TRBJ1-4; TRBD1 might be the D (5 bases). This CDR3 comprises 12 residues. The germline gives CDR1 KGHSH, CDR2 LQKENI. Deletions cut 6 bases from V and 8 bases from J, with 10 bases between. CDR3 nucleotides: TGTGCCAGCTCCGGGGGAGCCGAAAAACTGTTTTTT. Translated, it gives CASSGGAEKLFF.

The rearrangement joins TRBV28 to TRBJ1-4; a possible D gene is TRBD1 (5 bases). CDR1 is MDHEN and CDR2 is SYDVKM in the germline V gene. The V gene lost 3 bases and the J gene lost 3 bases, with 14 bases spanning the gap. The CDR3 is 16 residues long. The CDR3 DNA reads TGTGCCAGCAGTTTTCCCAACCCGGGGGCTAATGAAAAACTGTTTTTT. Its protein is CASSFPNPGANEKLFF.

This clone occurred once. Written as DNA, the CDR3 is TGTGCCTGGAGTGCAGGGCCCATGGGGCCCCAGCATTTT. Protein sequence: CAWSAGPMGPQHF. This chain connects TRBV30 to TRBJ1-5, with D maybe TRBD1 (5 bases). V was trimmed by 1 base and J by 9 bases, leaving 13 bases between them. Germline V gene sequence: CDR1 GTSNPN, CDR2 SVGIG (reference sequence). The CDR3 is made up of 13 amino acids.

The chain recombines TRBV5-5 with TRBJ2-7, with D maybe TRBD2 (6 bases). This CDR3 is built from 14 residues. Trimming took 0 bases from V and 1 from J, leaving 8 bases between them. Germline CDR1 SGHKS, CDR2 YYEKEE (reference sequence). CDR3 residues: CASSLEGTSYEQYF. The CDR3 DNA reads TGTGCCAGCAGCTTGGAGGGGACTTCCTACGAGCAGTACTTC.

V and J are TRBV4-2 and TRBJ2-3; 9 nucleotides line up with TRBD2. The germline gives CDR1 LGHNA, CDR2 YNFKEQ. J was trimmed by 5 bases and V by 1 base; bases with no gene match: 7. The CDR3 sequence is 16 residues long. The CDR3 DNA is TGTGCCAGCAGCCAAGGACGGGCGGGGGGGTTAGATACGCAGTATTTT. It yields the protein CASSQGRAGGLDTQYF.

This clone was seen more than once but under ten times. Here the CDR3 DNA reads TGTGCCAGCTCACCGCAGGGACTTAACTACGAGCAGTACTTC. Amino acid sequence: CASSPQGLNYEQYF. V is TRBV18 and J is TRBJ2-7; tentative D call: TRBD2 (6 bases). Trimming left V 3 bases short and J 3 bases short, with 12 bases between. CDR3 length: 14 residues. Germline loops: CDR1 KGHSH, CDR2 LQKENI.

This clone was recorded only once. This sequence joins TRBV27 and TRBJ2-1; TRBD2 matches at 7 bases. The CDR3 is 13 residues long. V shed 5 bases, J shed 9 bases, and the junction held 7 bases outside the gene matches. CDR1 and CDR2 (germline): MNHEY, SMNVEV (reference sequence). CDR3: CASSTTSRSEQFF. The CDR3 nucleotides are TGTGCCAGCAGTACGACTAGCCGGAGTGAGCAGTTCTTC.

The V gene is TRBV6-1, the J gene TRBJ2-7; 7 nucleotides line up with TRBD1. Germline V gives CDR1 MNHNS, CDR2 SASEGT. Trimming at V came to 3 bases and at J to 1 base, leaving 3 bases not matched to a gene. CDR3 length: 14 residues. The CDR3: CASSERQGSYEQYF. As DNA, the CDR3 is TGTGCCAGCAGTGAGAGACAGGGATCCTACGAGCAGTACTTC.

This chain links TRBV4-1 with TRBJ2-3; 8 bases agree with TRBD2. V shed 0 bases, J shed 2 bases, and the junction held 7 bases outside the gene matches. The CDR3 covers 17 residues. Germline V gives CDR1 MGHRA, CDR2 YSYEKL. The chain's CDR3 is CASSQEAGGLPTDTQYF. The CDR3 DNA is TGCGCCAGCAGCCAAGAGGCGGGGGGATTACCCACAGATACGCAGTATTTT.

The chain couples TRBV6-5 to TRBJ2-5; 7 nucleotides align to TRBD1. The DNA matches TRBJ2-7 better at its end, which makes the J call doubtful. Germline assignment: CDR1 MNHEY and CDR2 SVGAGI. The CDR3 contains 15 residues. The CDR3 DNA sequence: TGTGCCAGCAGTACGAGTTACAGGGGCCCCTACGAGCAGTACTTC. Its protein product is CASSTSYRGPYEQYF.

The chain employs TRBV6-1 and TRBJ1-4; D perhaps matches TRBD1 (5 bases). V gave up 0 bases and J gave up 7 bases, with 12 bases separating them. From germline, CDR1 is MNHNS and CDR2 SASEGT. This CDR3 has 15 amino acids. The CDR3 spells CASSEARVQGEKLFF. DNA for the CDR3: TGTGCCAGCAGTGAAGCAAGGGTTCAGGGTGAAAAACTGTTTTTT.

The rearrangement joins TRBV7-9 to TRBJ1-2, with D tentatively TRBD1 (6 bases). The CDR3 extends over 12 amino acids. The germline V and J ends were trimmed by 6 bases and 8 bases, with 13 bases remaining between them. From germline, CDR1 is SEHNR and CDR2 FQNEAQ (reference sequence). CDR3 loop: CASRTGGAGYTF. CDR3 in DNA: TGTGCCAGCAGGACGGGGGGGGCCGGCTACACCTTC.

This clone was recorded only once. Written as DNA, the CDR3 is TGTGCCAGCATTCCAACCGGGACAGGGACCTACGAGCAGTACTTC. This encodes CASIPTGTGTYEQYF. J is TRBJ2-7 and V is TRBV6-1; 9 bases agree with TRBD1. The CDR3 is 15 residues long. The J segment lost 2 bases and the V segment lost 7 bases, leaving 9 bases of the junction unmatched. CDR1 MNHNS and CDR2 SASEGT come from the germline V gene.

The chain joins TRBV30 to TRBJ2-2; 10 bases align to TRBD1. Germline V gene data show CDR1 as GTSNPN and CDR2 as SVGIG (reference sequence). CDR3 size: 14 residues. V dropped 2 bases and J dropped 7; count of bases not matched to a gene: 4. In DNA form, the CDR3 reads TGTGCCTGGAGTTGGACAGGGGGTCACGGGGAGCTGTTTTTT. Translated, it gives CAWSWTGGHGELFF. Full variable domain (missing parts from reference TRBV30 and TRBJ2-2): SQTIHQWPATLVQPVGSPLSLECTVEGTSNPNLYWYRQAAGRGLQLLFYSVGIGQISSEVPQNLSASRPQDRQFILSSKKLLLSDSGFYLCAWSWTGGHGELFFGEGSRLTVL.